The rows below give T cell receptor beta chains drawn from one sample of a study of T cell changes during pregnancy in multiple sclerosis. Profiled with immunoSEQ multiplex PCR; TCRdb holds only in-frame clones, not every one. The profile shows 85,000 to 130,000 clones, more than 90% of them singletons. This sample comprised peripheral blood, obtained in the second trimester of pregnancy. These receptors came from a female donor with multiple sclerosis, enrolled in a pregnancy study. Both conserved end residues are part of each CDR3. The D gene is left open where the match is weak.

v_gene	j_gene	d_gene	CDR3aa	CDR3nt
TRBV7-3	TRBJ1-1	.	CASSLKGTGPNTEAFF	TGTGCCAGCAGCCTAAAGGGCACAGGGCCGAACACTGAAGCTTTCTTT
TRBV4-2	TRBJ1-4	.	CASSQDGGGDEKLFF	TGTGCCAGCAGCCAAGATGGGGGAGGGGACGAAAAACTGTTTTTT
TRBV7-2	TRBJ2-1	TRBD2	CASSAGLAGGSSYNEQFF	TGTGCCAGCAGCGCCGGACTAGCGGGGGGGAGCTCCTACAATGAGCAGTTCTTC
TRBV5-1	TRBJ1-1	.	CASSWGVNTEAFF	TGCGCCAGCAGCTGGGGGGTGAACACTGAAGCTTTCTTT
TRBV2	TRBJ1-1	.	CASRQGTEAFF	TGTGCCAGCAGGCAGGGGACTGAAGCTTTCTTT
TRBV5-4	TRBJ1-2	.	CASRSQGDGNYGYTF	TGTGCCAGCAGGTCACAGGGAGATGGCAACTATGGCTACACCTTC
TRBV6-1	TRBJ1-5	TRBD1	CASTGTGGNQPQHF	TGTGCCAGCACTGGGACAGGGGGCAATCAGCCCCAGCATTTT
TRBV19	TRBJ2-3	.	CASRMSRDWHTDTQYF	TGTGCCAGTAGAATGAGCCGGGACTGGCACACAGATACGCAGTATTTT
TRBV10-1	TRBJ2-1	.	CASSEKQGWSYNEQFF	TGCGCCAGCAGTGAAAAACAGGGTTGGTCCTACAATGAGCAGTTCTTC
TRBV28	TRBJ1-5	.	CASRGAGQYQPQHF	TGTGCCAGCAGAGGAGCAGGGCAGTATCAGCCCCAGCATTTT
TRBV5-1	TRBJ1-1	.	CASSLTGMNTEAFF	TGCGCCAGCAGCTTGACAGGGATGAACACTGAAGCTTTCTTT
TRBV5-1	TRBJ2-5	.	CASSQQRETQYF	TGCGCCAGCAGCCAACAGCGGGAGACCCAGTACTTC
TRBV6-4	TRBJ1-5	TRBD1	CAGRDRDIEWSNQPQHF	TGTGCCGGAAGGGACAGGGACATAGAGTGGAGCAATCAGCCCCAGCATTTT
TRBV9	TRBJ1-1	.	CASSVGQISTEAFF	TGTGCCAGCAGCGTAGGACAGATAAGTACTGAAGCTTTCTTT
TRBV5-4	TRBJ2-1	TRBD2	CASSWGGGRAVNDEQFF	TGTGCCAGCAGCTGGGGGGGCGGGAGGGCCGTCAACGATGAGCAGTTCTTC
TRBV7-3	TRBJ2-1	TRBD2	CASSRMPLAGVGSEQFF	TGTGCCAGCAGCCGGATGCCGCTAGCGGGAGTTGGAAGTGAGCAGTTCTTC